A selection of T cell receptor beta chains follows, all from one sample in a study of shared clonotypes between healthy human individuals. Only in-frame clones appear in the TCRdb table, and some are missing; sequencing was by immunoSEQ multiplex PCR. The table shows about 1.1 million clones, with 77% occurring only once. The material sequenced was memory CD4+ T cells from PBMCs. Receptors originate from a man younger than 35 in good health. Some clones in this sample may be carry-over from other donors' samples. Each CDR3 is given with its conserved first and last residue. The D gene is left open where the match is weak. Part of the rows lack a size; the others show once, few, many or a class for expanded clones.

size	D	V	J	CDR3	DNA
NA	NA	TRBV30	TRBJ1-2	CAWTGGINYGYTF	TGTGCCTGGACCGGAGGGATTAACTATGGCTACACCTTC
NA	TRBD2	TRBV27	TRBJ2-1	CASSLLGGSSSYNEQFF	TGTGCCAGCAGTTTATTGGGCGGGAGCAGCTCCTACAATGAGCAGTTCTTC
NA	NA	TRBV27	TRBJ2-2	CASMGVWSGADTGELFF	TGTGCCAGCATGGGTGTATGGTCGGGGGCCGACACCGGGGAGCTGTTTTTT
NA	NA	TRBV9	TRBJ1-5	CASSVGREGGPQHF	TGTGCCAGCAGCGTAGGCAGGGAAGGGGGGCCCCAGCATTTT
NA	NA	TRBV28	TRBJ1-1	CASSWGRPPNTEAFF	TGTGCCAGCAGTTGGGGGCGACCCCCGAACACTGAAGCTTTCTTT
NA	NA	TRBV7-9	TRBJ2-7	CASSLGGVAYEQYF	TGTGCCAGCAGCTTAGGAGGAGTAGCCTACGAGCAGTACTTC
NA	NA	TRBV28	TRBJ1-3	CASSTLGEPSGNTIYF	TGTGCCAGCAGCACTCTCGGGGAACCCTCTGGAAACACCATATATTTT
NA	NA	TRBV7-6	TRBJ2-7	CASSLKGHEQYF	TGTGCCAGCAGCTTGAAGGGGCACGAGCAGTACTTC
NA	NA	TRBV4-1	TRBJ2-2	CASSQDRSNTGELFF	TGCGCCAGCAGCCAAGATCGTAGTAACACCGGGGAGCTGTTTTTT
NA	NA	TRBV5-6	TRBJ2-1	CASSLWSRRHTRPFF	TGTGCCAGCAGCTTGTGGTCGCGCCGACATACTAGGCCGTTCTTC
NA	NA	TRBV19	TRBJ2-5	CASSISSRRPPETQYF	TGTGCCAGTAGTATCTCATCGCGACGGCCACCGGAGACCCAGTACTTC
NA	NA	TRBV20-1	TRBJ1-3	CSARKQNTIYF	TGCAGTGCTAGGAAACAGAACACCATATATTTT
NA	TRBD2	TRBV11-2	TRBJ2-7	CASSLGWGYWTSGSYEQYF	TGTGCCAGCAGCTTAGGATGGGGCTACTGGACTAGCGGGAGTTACGAGCAGTACTTC
NA	NA	TRBV7-6	TRBJ1-3	CASSLVRDDSGNTIYF	TGTGCCAGCAGCTTAGTGAGGGACGACTCTGGAAACACCATATATTTT
NA	TRBD1	TRBV6-1	TRBJ1-1	CASIQGQMNTEAFF	TGTGCCAGCATCCAGGGACAGATGAACACTGAAGCTTTCTTT
few	TRBD1	TRBV5-6	TRBJ2-3	CASSPRTGGTDTQYF	TGTGCCAGCAGCCCCAGGACAGGGGGCACAGATACGCAGTATTTT
many	TRBD1	TRBV9	TRBJ2-3	CASSGTGGGTDTQYF	TGTGCCAGCAGCGGAACAGGGGGCGGCACAGATACGCAGTATTTT
NA	NA	TRBV5-1	TRBJ2-5	CASRPGDSKETQYF	TGCGCCAGCCGTCCAGGGGACTCCAAAGAGACCCAGTACTTC
NA	NA	TRBV9	TRBJ2-3	CASSATTSTDTQYF	TGTGCCAGCAGCGCCACAACTAGCACAGATACGCAGTATTTT
once	NA	TRBV5-1	TRBJ1-1	CASSFGAPNTEAFF	TGCGCCAGCAGCTTCGGAGCTCCGAACACTGAAGCTTTCTTT
few	NA	TRBV4-2	TRBJ2-2	CASSQRPGELFF	TGTGCCAGCAGCCAACGTCCCGGGGAGCTGTTTTTT
NA	NA	TRBV6-6	TRBJ2-7	CASSYSGRSSYEQYF	TGTGCCAGCAGTTACTCGGGGAGGAGCTCCTACGAGCAGTACTTC
NA	TRBD1	TRBV27	TRBJ1-1	CASSTIRGPNRKAFF	TGTGCCAGCAGCACCATTAGGGGGCCGAACCGGAAAGCTTTCTTT
NA	NA	TRBV6-6	TRBJ1-1	CASKKGRGLSTEAFF	TGTGCCAGTAAGAAGGGTCGGGGTTTGAGCACTGAAGCTTTCTTT
NA	TRBD2	TRBV5-4	TRBJ2-1	CASSAASGVNEQFF	TGTGCCAGCAGCGCAGCTAGCGGTGTCAATGAGCAGTTCTTC
NA	NA	TRBV6-1	TRBJ1-5	CASSEAKVGNQPQHF	TGTGCCAGCAGTGAAGCGAAGGTAGGCAATCAGCCCCAGCATTTT
NA	NA	TRBV6-5	TRBJ1-5	CASSYSRGNQPQHF	TGTGCCAGCAGTTACTCAAGGGGCAATCAGCCCCAGCATTTT
few	NA	TRBV10-1	TRBJ2-2	CASSNGALRAGELFF	TGCGCCAGCAGCAACGGGGCCCTAAGAGCCGGGGAGCTGTTTTTT
once	NA	TRBV4-3	TRBJ2-7	CASSQYGAYEQYF	TGCGCCAGCAGCCAATACGGTGCCTACGAGCAGTACTTC
NA	TRBD2	TRBV5-1	TRBJ2-1	CASSSQPSGGYNEQFF	TGCGCCAGCAGCTCCCAACCTAGCGGGGGCTACAATGAGCAGTTCTTC
NA	NA	TRBV28	TRBJ1-2	CASSLARGYGYTF	TGTGCCAGCAGTTTAGCCAGGGGATATGGCTACACCTTC
NA	TRBD1	TRBV5-1	TRBJ2-1	CASSLLTGGSNEQFF	TGCGCCAGCAGCTTGTTGACAGGGGGTAGCAATGAGCAGTTCTTC
NA	NA	TRBV20-1	TRBJ2-2	CSARGAGELFF	TGCAGTGCTAGGGGGGCGGGGGAGCTGTTTTTT
NA	NA	TRBV7-8	TRBJ1-2	CASSSWADPWGYTF	TGTGCCAGCAGTTCCTGGGCGGATCCGTGGGGCTACACCTTC
NA	NA	TRBV5-6	TRBJ1-3	CASSLFGDGFQGNTIYF	TGTGCCAGCAGCTTGTTCGGGGACGGATTTCAGGGGAACACCATATATTTT
few	NA	TRBV29-1	TRBJ1-1	CSVGRASSTTEAFF	TGCAGCGTTGGCAGGGCTTCATCGACCACTGAAGCTTTCTTT
NA	NA	TRBV4-1	TRBJ1-2	CASSQVIRRATSGDSYGYTF	TGCGCCAGCAGCCAAGTAATCCGGCGAGCAACTTCAGGGGACTCCTATGGCTACACCTTC
few	NA	TRBV2	TRBJ2-5	CASRQETQYF	TGTGCCAGCAGACAAGAGACCCAGTACTTC
NA	NA	TRBV19	TRBJ1-2	CASSIQVKSNYGYTF	TGTGCCAGTAGTATACAAGTCAAGTCTAACTATGGCTACACCTTC